These 11 T cell receptor beta chains share one sample of origin, sequenced in a study of control samples from healthy donors and cancer patients. Produced via immunoSEQ multiplex PCR; TCRdb's table is partial and in-frame only. The table includes about 160,000 clones, about 95% detected once. The sample was PBMCs. All receptors come from a man aged 55 to 70 with colorectal cancer.

The CDR3 region is CASSLGGGDTGELFF. DNA of the CDR3: TGCGCCAGCAGCTTGGGGGGGGGAGACACCGGGGAGCTGTTTTTT. The chain carries TRBV5-1 and TRBJ2-2; 7 nucleotides match TRBD2. This CDR3 contains 15 residues. V shed 0 bases and J 3 bases; nucleotides not matched to a gene: 2. The germline gives CDR1 SGHRS, CDR2 YFSETQ.

The V gene is TRBV19, the J gene TRBJ2-4; D is possibly TRBD2 (5 bases). Trimming cost V 5 bases and J 0 bases, with 14 bases left between them. Germline values: CDR1 LNHDA, CDR2 SQIVND (reference sequence). The CDR3 has 16 amino acids. The DNA for the CDR3 is TGTGCCAGTAGTCCGCCCGGGAAACTAGCCAAAAACATTCAGTACTTC. Its protein product is CASSPPGKLAKNIQYF.

As DNA, the CDR3 is TGTGCCAGCAGTGTGGCAGGGCCGGGAACTAATGAAAAACTGTTTTTT. Protein sequence: CASSVAGPGTNEKLFF. V and J are TRBV2 and TRBJ1-4, with TRBD1 as a possible D gene (5 bases). Per the germline V gene, CDR1 is SNHLY and CDR2 is FYNNEI. The CDR3 runs to 16 residues. V dropped 4 bases and J dropped 1 base, with 13 bases sitting between them. Filled out from reference TRBV2 and TRBJ1-4, the complete variable domain reads EPEVTQTPSHQVTQMGQEVILRCVPISNHLYFYWYRQILGQKVEFLVSFYNNEISEKSEIFDDQFSVERPDGSNFTLKIRSTKLEDSAMYFCASSVAGPGTNEKLFFGSGTQLSVL.

The CDR3 is CASSPGTGADSTDTQYF. CDR3 bases: TGTGCCAGCTCTCCCGGAACGGGGGCTGATAGCACAGATACGCAGTATTTT. The chain links TRBV18 to TRBJ2-3; either TRBD1 or TRBD2 may fit D (6 bases each). Germline V gene lookup returns CDR1 KGHSH and CDR2 LQKENI. V lost 6 bases, J lost 0 bases, and 19 bases lay in between. The CDR3 runs to 17 residues.

V gene TRBV7-9 combines with J gene TRBJ1-1, with D hard to call. The CDR3 is 12 residues long. With 7 bases removed from V and 5 bases from J, the gap between germline ends came to 11 bases. Germline V lookup: CDR1 SEHNR, CDR2 FQNEAQ (reference sequence). DNA for the CDR3: TGTGCCAGCACAAAATTGGGGACTGAAGCTTTCTTT. Translated: CASTKLGTEAFF.

The gene calls are TRBV3-1 (or the pseudogene TRBV3-2) and TRBJ1-3; D gene unclear. The CDR3 spans 15 residues. Trimming shortened V by 3 bases and J by 0 bases, and 9 bases separated the two germline ends. Germline CDR1 and CDR2: LGHDT and YNNKEL (reference sequence). The CDR3 loop reads CASSQVAGSGNTIYF. The CDR3 DNA reads as TGTGCCAGCAGCCAGGTGGCGGGCTCTGGAAACACCATATATTTT.

The chain is built from TRBV3-1 (or the pseudogene TRBV3-2) and TRBJ2-7, with D perhaps TRBD1 (6 bases). V lost 5 bases and J 2 bases, leaving 10 bases between the germline ends. The V gene's germline CDR1 is LGHDT and CDR2 YNNKEL (reference sequence). The CDR3 has 13 residues. The CDR3 loop is CASSGTGPYEQYF. The CDR3 DNA reads TGTGCCAGCAGCGGTACAGGGCCCTACGAGCAGTACTTC.

The CDR3 loop is CASSQTRELHEQYF. CDR3 sequence (DNA): TGTGCCAGCAGCCAAACCAGGGAATTGCACGAGCAGTACTTC. The V and J genes are TRBV21-1 and TRBJ2-7; the table's D call, TRBD1, has no DNA check behind it. TRBV21-1 is deemed a pseudogene. The CDR3 extends over 14 amino acids.

V is TRBV9 and J is TRBJ2-7; possible D gene TRBD1, 6 bases. The V and J ends lost 2 bases and 0 bases respectively, with 9 bases between them. From germline, CDR1 is SGDLS and CDR2 YYNGEE. The CDR3 runs 14 residues. CDR3 sequence (DNA): TGTGCCAGCAGCGTGGACAGTAGCTCCTACGAGCAGTACTTC. Translating gives CASSVDSSSYEQYF.

The rearrangement links TRBV4-1 to TRBJ1-1; 7 bases line up with TRBD1. CDR1 MGHRA and CDR2 YSYEKL come from the germline V gene. The length of the CDR3 is 13 residues. V was pared by 4 bases and J by 11 bases, with 10 bases of the junction left unmatched. The CDR3 DNA is TGCGCCAGCAGCCCCCCGGGACAGTTGAAGGCTTTCTTT. Its protein product is CASSPPGQLKAFF.

The chain recombines TRBV6-6 with TRBJ1-2; TRBD1 is a possible D gene (5 bases). Between the trimmed V and J ends, which lost 5 bases and 2 bases, there was a span of 18 bases. Germline V gene lookup returns CDR1 MNHNY and CDR2 SVGAGI (reference sequence). This CDR3 is 16 amino acids long. The CDR3 sequence: CASSPRDLGTNYGYTF. CDR3 coding DNA: TGTGCCAGCAGTCCCCGGGACCTTGGTACGAACTATGGCTACACCTTC.